These 5 T cell receptor beta chains were sequenced from one sample in a study of cytomegalovirus exposure and HLA in healthy donors. Clones were sequenced by immunoSEQ multiplex PCR, and TCRdb holds only the in-frame ones, with some missing. Here the sample spans about 170,000 clones, around nine tenths being singletons. Input material: PBMCs. The receptors here all came from a man aged 18-30 years in good health and CMV-seropositive.

This clone was seen a single time. V usage is TRBV6-5 and J usage is TRBJ2-7; TRBD2 agrees at 9 bases. This CDR3 region has 15 residues. V lost 10 bases to trimming and J lost 0 bases; unmatched junction nucleotides: 10. Germline V gene sequence: CDR1 MNHEY, CDR2 SVGAGI. CDR3 sequence: CAIRGGREGSYEQYF. The CDR3 nucleotides read TGTGCCATCAGGGGAGGGCGGGAGGGCTCCTACGAGCAGTACTTC.

The chain links TRBV20-1 to TRBJ1-2; D call uncertain. The CDR3 loop spans 11 amino acids. Trimming took 4 bases from V and 6 from J, leaving 9 bases between them. Germline loops: CDR1 DFQATT, CDR2 SNEGSKA (reference sequence). Here the CDR3 reads CSATPGNGYTF. The CDR3 DNA reads TGCAGTGCTACCCCGGGAAATGGCTACACCTTC.

In nucleotides, the CDR3 is TGTGCCAGCAGGGGACTTTCGGACACTGAAGCTTTCTTT. Translating gives CASRGLSDTEAFF. The chain links TRBV28 to TRBJ1-1; D possibly corresponds to TRBD1 (5 bases). This CDR3 is built from 13 residues. Germline-derived CDR1 and CDR2 are MDHEN and SYDVKM. V was trimmed by 6 bases and J by 3 bases, leaving 11 bases between them.

This clone was picked up a small number of times. This rearrangement joins TRBV4-3 to TRBJ2-2; D not resolved. The CDR3 runs 14 residues. The V end was cut by 9 bases, the J end by 1 base, with 12 bases between. In germline, CDR1 is LGHNA, CDR2 YSLEER. The chain's CDR3 is CARSYCWNTGELFF. The CDR3 region has the DNA TGCGCCAGGTCCTATTGTTGGAACACCGGGGAGCTGTTTTTT.

The V call is TRBV5-6, the J call TRBJ2-1; TRBD1 aligns across 9 bases. Unmatched junction bases numbered 8, after V lost 3 bases and J lost 7 bases. The CDR3 is 15 residues long. From germline, CDR1 is SGHDT and CDR2 YYEEEE. CDR3 DNA: TGTGCCAGCAGCTCTATTGGACAGGGGAATAATGAGCAGTTCTTC. Translating gives CASSSIGQGNNEQFF.